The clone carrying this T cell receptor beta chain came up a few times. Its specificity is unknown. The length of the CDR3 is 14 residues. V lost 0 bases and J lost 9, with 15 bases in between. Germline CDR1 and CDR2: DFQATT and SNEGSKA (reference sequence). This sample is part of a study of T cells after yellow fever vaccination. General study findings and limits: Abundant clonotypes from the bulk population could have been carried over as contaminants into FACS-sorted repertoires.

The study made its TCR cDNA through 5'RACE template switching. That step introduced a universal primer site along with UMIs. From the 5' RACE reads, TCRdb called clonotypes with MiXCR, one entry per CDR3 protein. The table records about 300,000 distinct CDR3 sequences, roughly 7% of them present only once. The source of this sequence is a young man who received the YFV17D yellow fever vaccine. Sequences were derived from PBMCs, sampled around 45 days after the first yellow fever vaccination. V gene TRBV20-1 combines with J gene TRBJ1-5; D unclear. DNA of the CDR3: TGCAGTGCTAGAGATCAAGGTAGCAAGGGGCCCCAGCATTTT. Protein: CSARDQGSKGPQHF.